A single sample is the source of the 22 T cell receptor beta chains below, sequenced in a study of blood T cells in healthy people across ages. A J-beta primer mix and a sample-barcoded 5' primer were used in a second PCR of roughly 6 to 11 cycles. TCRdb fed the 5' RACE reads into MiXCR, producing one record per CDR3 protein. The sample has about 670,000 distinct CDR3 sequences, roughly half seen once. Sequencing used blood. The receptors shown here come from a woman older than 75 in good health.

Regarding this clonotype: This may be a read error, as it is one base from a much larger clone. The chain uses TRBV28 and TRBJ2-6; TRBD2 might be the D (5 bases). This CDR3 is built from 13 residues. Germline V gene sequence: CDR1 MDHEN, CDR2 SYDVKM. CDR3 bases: TGTGCCAGCGGACGGTCCGGGGTCAACGTCCTGACTTTC. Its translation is CASGRSGVNVLTF.

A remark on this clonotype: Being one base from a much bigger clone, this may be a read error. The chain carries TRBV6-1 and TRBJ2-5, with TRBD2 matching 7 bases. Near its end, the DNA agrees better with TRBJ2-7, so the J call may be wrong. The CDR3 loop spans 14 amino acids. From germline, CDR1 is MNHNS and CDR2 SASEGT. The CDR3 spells CAGSEEAGVDEQYF. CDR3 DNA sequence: TGTGCCGGCAGTGAAGAGGCGGGAGTGGACGAGCAGTACTTC.

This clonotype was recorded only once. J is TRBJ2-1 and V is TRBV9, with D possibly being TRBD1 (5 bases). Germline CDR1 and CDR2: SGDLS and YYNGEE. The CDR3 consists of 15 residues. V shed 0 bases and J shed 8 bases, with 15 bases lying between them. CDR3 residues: CASSVESPGSYEQFF. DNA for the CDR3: TGTGCCAGCAGCGTAGAAAGCCCAGGGTCGTATGAGCAGTTCTTC.

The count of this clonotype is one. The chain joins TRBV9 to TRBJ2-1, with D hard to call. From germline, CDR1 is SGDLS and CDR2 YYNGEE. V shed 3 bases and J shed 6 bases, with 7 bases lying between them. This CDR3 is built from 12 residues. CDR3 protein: CASSANINEQFF. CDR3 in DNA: TGTGCCAGCAGCGCAAACATCAATGAGCAGTTCTTC.

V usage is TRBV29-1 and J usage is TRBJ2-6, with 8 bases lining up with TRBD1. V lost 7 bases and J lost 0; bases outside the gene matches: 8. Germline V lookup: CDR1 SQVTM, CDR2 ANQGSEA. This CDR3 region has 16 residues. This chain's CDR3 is CSATGVEDSGANVLTF. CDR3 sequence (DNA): TGCAGCGCGACAGGGGTTGAGGACTCTGGGGCCAACGTCCTGACTTTC.

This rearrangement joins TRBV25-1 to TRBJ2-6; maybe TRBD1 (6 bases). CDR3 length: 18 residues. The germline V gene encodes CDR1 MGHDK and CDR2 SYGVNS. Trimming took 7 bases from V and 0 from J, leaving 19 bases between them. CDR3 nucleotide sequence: TGTGCCAGCACTGAGAACCTGAGGGGGTACTCTGGGGCCAACGTCCTGACTTTC. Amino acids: CASTENLRGYSGANVLTF.

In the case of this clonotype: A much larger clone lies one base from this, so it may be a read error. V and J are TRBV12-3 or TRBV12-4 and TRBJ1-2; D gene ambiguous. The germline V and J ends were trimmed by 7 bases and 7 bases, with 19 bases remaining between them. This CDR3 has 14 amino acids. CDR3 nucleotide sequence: TGTGCCAGCACCCCGGGGAGGACTTCAGGTGGCTACACCTTC. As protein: CASTPGRTSGGYTF.

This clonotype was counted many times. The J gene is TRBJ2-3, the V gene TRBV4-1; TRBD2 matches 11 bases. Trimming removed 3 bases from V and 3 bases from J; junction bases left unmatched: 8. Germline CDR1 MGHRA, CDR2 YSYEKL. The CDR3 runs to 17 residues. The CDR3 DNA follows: TGCGCCAGCAGCCAGCCTACTAGCGGGAGTAGGACAGATACGCAGTATTTT. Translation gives CASSQPTSGSRTDTQYF.

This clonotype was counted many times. The CDR3 here is CASRTSGRGYEQFF. The CDR3 nucleotides read TGTGCCAGCAGGACTAGCGGGAGGGGTTATGAGCAGTTCTTC. This chain links TRBV12-3 or TRBV12-4 with TRBJ2-1, with TRBD2 identical over 14 bases. V gave up 6 bases and J gave up 8 bases; unmatched junction bases: 3. This CDR3 comprises 14 residues.

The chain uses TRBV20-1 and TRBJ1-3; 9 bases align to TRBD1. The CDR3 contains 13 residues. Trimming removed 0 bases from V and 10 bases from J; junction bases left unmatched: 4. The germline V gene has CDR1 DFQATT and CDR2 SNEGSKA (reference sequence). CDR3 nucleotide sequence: TGCAGTGCTAGAGAGCAAGACAGGGGGACCATATATTTT. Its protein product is CSAREQDRGTIYF.

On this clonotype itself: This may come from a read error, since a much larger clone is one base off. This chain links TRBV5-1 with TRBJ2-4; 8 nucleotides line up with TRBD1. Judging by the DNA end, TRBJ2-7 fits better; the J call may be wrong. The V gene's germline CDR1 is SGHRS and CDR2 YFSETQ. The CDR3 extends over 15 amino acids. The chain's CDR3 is CASTLFRDRPAEQYF. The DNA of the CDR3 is TGCGCCAGCACCCTATTCCGGGACAGGCCAGCCGAGCAGTACTTC.

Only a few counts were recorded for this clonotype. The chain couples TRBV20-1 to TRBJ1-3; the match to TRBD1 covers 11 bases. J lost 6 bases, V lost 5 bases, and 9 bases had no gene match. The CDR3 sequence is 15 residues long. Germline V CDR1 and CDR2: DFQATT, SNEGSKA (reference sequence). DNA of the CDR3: TGCAGTGCTGGGACAGGGGGGAATTTGGCAAACACCATATATTTT. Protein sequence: CSAGTGGNLANTIYF.

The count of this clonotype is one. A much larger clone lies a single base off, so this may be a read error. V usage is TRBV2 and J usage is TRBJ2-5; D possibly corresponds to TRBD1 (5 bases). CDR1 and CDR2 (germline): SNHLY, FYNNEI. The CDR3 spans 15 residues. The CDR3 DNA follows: TGTGCCAACAGTGACGGTTATAGACAGCAAGAGACCCAGTACTTC. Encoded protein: CANSDGYRQQETQYF. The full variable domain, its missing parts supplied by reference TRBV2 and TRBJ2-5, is EPEVTQTPSHQVTQMGQEVILRCVPISNHLYFYWYRQILGQKVEFLVSFYNNEISEKSEIFDDQFSVERPDGSNFTLKIRSTKLEDSAMYFCANSDGYRQQETQYFGPGTRLLVL.

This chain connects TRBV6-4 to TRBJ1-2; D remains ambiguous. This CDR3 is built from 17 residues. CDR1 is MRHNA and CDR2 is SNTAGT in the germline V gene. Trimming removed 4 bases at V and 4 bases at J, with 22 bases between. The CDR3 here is CASSGSGKCRVIYGYTF. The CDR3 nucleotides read TGTGCCAGCAGTGGCTCGGGGAAATGTAGGGTGATCTATGGCTACACCTTC.

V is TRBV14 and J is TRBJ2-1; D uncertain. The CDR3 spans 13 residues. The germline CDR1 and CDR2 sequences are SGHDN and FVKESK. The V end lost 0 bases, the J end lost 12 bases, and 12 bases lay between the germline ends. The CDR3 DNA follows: TGTGCCAGCAGCCAAGATAGGCGCCGAAGGCAGTTCTTC. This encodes CASSQDRRRRQFF.

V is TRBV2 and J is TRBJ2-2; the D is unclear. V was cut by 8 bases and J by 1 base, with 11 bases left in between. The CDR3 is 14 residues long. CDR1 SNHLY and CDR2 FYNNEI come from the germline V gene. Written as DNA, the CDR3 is TGTGCCAGCCAGCCGAGGTGGAACACCGGGGAGCTGTTTTTT. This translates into CASQPRWNTGELFF.

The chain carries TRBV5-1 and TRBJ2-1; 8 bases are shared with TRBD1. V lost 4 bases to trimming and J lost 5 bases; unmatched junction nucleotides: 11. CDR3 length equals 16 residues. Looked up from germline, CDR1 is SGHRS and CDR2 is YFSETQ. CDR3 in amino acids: CASSLGGGTGNNEQFF. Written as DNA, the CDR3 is TGCGCCAGCAGCCTGGGAGGTGGGACAGGTAACAATGAGCAGTTCTTC.

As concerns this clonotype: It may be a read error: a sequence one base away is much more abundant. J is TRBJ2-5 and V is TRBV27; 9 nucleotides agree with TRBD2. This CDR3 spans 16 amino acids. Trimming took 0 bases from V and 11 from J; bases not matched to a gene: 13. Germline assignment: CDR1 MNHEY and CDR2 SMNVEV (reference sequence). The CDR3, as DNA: TGTGCCAGCAGTTTATCTTGGCTAGCGGGAAACAATGAGCAGTACTTC. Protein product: CASSLSWLAGNNEQYF.

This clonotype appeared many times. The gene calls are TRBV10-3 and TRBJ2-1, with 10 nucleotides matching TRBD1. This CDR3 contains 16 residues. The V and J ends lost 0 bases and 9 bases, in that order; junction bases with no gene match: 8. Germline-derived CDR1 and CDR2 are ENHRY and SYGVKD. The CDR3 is CAISESGGQGKPEQFF. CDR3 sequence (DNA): TGTGCCATCAGTGAGTCGGGGGGACAGGGGAAACCTGAGCAGTTCTTC.

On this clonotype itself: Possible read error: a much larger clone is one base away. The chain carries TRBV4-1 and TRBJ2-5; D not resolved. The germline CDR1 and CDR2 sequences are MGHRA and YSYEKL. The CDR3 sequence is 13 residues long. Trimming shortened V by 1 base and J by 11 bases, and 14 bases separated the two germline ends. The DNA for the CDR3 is TGCGCCAGCAGCCAAGTGGTAGGCAATGAGCAGTACTTC. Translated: CASSQVVGNEQYF.

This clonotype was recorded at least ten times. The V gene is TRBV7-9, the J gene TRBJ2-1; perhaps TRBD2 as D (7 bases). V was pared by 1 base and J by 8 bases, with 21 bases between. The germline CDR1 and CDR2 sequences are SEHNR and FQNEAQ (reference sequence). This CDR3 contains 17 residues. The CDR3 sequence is CASSLGGGGGSLDEQFF. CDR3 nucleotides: TGTGCCAGCAGCTTAGGGGGAGGGGGGGGATCGCTGGATGAGCAGTTCTTC.

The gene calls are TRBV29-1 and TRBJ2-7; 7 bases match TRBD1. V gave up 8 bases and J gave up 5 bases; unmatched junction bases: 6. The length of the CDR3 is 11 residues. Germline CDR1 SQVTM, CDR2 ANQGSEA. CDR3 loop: CSTHRGHEQYF. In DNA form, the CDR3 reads TGCAGCACACACAGGGGACACGAGCAGTACTTC.